The rows below give T cell receptor beta chains drawn from one sample of a study of regulatory T cells in long-lasting Graves disease. In TCRdb, the multiplex PCR reads were re-called with MiXCR into one record per CDR3 protein. Here the sample spans under 700,000 distinct CDR3 sequences, roughly 15% being singletons. Another study also made use of these data, one on T cells in Graves' hyperthyroidism and ophthalmopathy.

Here the sequenced sample was peripheral blood mononuclear cells (PBMCs), taken at new diagnosis, from a patient treated with antithyroid drugs. Receptor source: a woman aged 35 to 60 with Graves disease. CDR3s include the opening cysteine and the closing phenylalanine or tryptophan. A D gene is named only where the DNA matches it firmly. A row's size may be missing; if present it is once, few, many or a size class.

V gene: TRBV11-2
J gene: TRBJ1-1
D gene: .
clone size: many
CDR3 DNA: TGTGCCAGCAGCTCGGGCGGGAATGAAGCTTTCTTT
CDR3 protein: CASSSGGNEAFF

V gene: TRBV5-1
J gene: TRBJ2-3
D gene: .
clone size: many
CDR3 DNA: TGCGCCAGCAGCCCCGTAGTTTTCCCCACAGATACGCAGTATTTT
CDR3 protein: CASSPVVFPTDTQYF

V gene: TRBV5-4
J gene: TRBJ2-3
D gene: TRBD2
clone size: .
CDR3 DNA: TGTGCCAGCAGCCCTCGGACTAGGACGGTTGAAGATACGCAGTATTTT
CDR3 protein: CASSPRTRTVEDTQYF

V gene: TRBV12-3/TRBV12-4
J gene: TRBJ2-1
D gene: .
clone size: .
CDR3 DNA: TGTGCCAGCAGTCCAGTGACCCTTCCGGGCGCCTACAATGAGCAGTTCTTC
CDR3 protein: CASSPVTLPGAYNEQFF

V gene: TRBV20-1
J gene: TRBJ1-3
D gene: TRBD1
clone size: .
CDR3 DNA: TGCAGTGCTAGTTACCAGGGGGCTGGAAACACCATATATTTT
CDR3 protein: CSASYQGAGNTIYF

V gene: TRBV7-3
J gene: TRBJ2-7
D gene: .
clone size: many
CDR3 DNA: TGTGCCAGCAGCCCGGATAGCAGTGGCTCCTACGAGCAGTACTTC
CDR3 protein: CASSPDSSGSYEQYF

V gene: TRBV4-2
J gene: TRBJ2-4
D gene: TRBD2
clone size: .
CDR3 DNA: TGTGCCAGCAGCCCCCAAGGCGCCACTAGCGGGGGGACCAAAAACATTCAGTACTTC
CDR3 protein: CASSPQGATSGGTKNIQYF

V gene: TRBV11-2
J gene: TRBJ1-2
D gene: TRBD1
clone size: many
CDR3 DNA: TGTGCCAGCAGCTCGGCAGGGGGAATCTATGGCTACACCTTC
CDR3 protein: CASSSAGGIYGYTF

V gene: TRBV12-3/TRBV12-4
J gene: TRBJ1-1
D gene: TRBD1
clone size: many
CDR3 DNA: TGTGCCAGCAGCTTAGGGACAGGGACAACTGAAGCTTTCTTT
CDR3 protein: CASSLGTGTTEAFF

V gene: TRBV9
J gene: TRBJ1-1
D gene: .
clone size: .
CDR3 DNA: TGTGCCAGCAGCGTAGGGGGAGGCAGCTCCACTGAAGCTTTCTTT
CDR3 protein: CASSVGGGSSTEAFF

V gene: TRBV7-3
J gene: TRBJ2-7
D gene: .
clone size: few
CDR3 DNA: TGTGCCAGCAGCTTAGGGACTCTGGGGGAGCAGTACTTC
CDR3 protein: CASSLGTLGEQYF

V gene: TRBV6-1
J gene: TRBJ1-1
D gene: .
clone size: many
CDR3 DNA: TGTGCCAGCAGTGAAGTGGTGGGGGGGCGCTTCACTGAAGCTTTCTTT
CDR3 protein: CASSEVVGGRFTEAFF

V gene: TRBV6-1
J gene: TRBJ1-5
D gene: .
clone size: many
CDR3 DNA: TGTGCCAGCAGTGAAGCGCTAGGCAGTTTCCTGAATCAGCCCCAGCATTTT
CDR3 protein: CASSEALGSFLNQPQHF

V gene: TRBV2
J gene: TRBJ1-4
D gene: TRBD1
clone size: few
CDR3 DNA: TGTGCCAGCAGTCGGGACAGGGTTCTATACGAAAAACTGTTTTTT
CDR3 protein: CASSRDRVLYEKLFF

V gene: TRBV18
J gene: TRBJ2-5
D gene: .
clone size: few
CDR3 DNA: TGTGCCAGCTCACCACTTGCGGGGCAAGGAGAGACCCAGTACTTC
CDR3 protein: CASSPLAGQGETQYF

V gene: TRBV6-1
J gene: TRBJ2-7
D gene: TRBD1
clone size: few
CDR3 DNA: TGTGCCAGCACTACAGGGGATCACTACGAGCAGTACTTC
CDR3 protein: CASTTGDHYEQYF

V gene: TRBV25-1
J gene: TRBJ2-3
D gene: TRBD2
clone size: .
CDR3 DNA: TGTGCCAGCAGTGAATCCGGGACTAGCGTCCGGGATACGCAGTATTTT
CDR3 protein: CASSESGTSVRDTQYF

V gene: TRBV6-1
J gene: TRBJ2-2
D gene: .
clone size: few
CDR3 DNA: TGTGCCAGCAGGGGGGGGCGGGGACACACCGGGGAGCTGTTTTTT
CDR3 protein: CASRGGRGHTGELFF

V gene: TRBV7-9
J gene: TRBJ1-6
D gene: .
clone size: .
CDR3 DNA: TGTGCCAGCAGCTCGACAGGAAGCTCCTATAATTCACCCCTCCACTTT
CDR3 protein: CASSSTGSSYNSPLHF

V gene: TRBV19
J gene: TRBJ1-6
D gene: .
clone size: many
CDR3 DNA: TGTGCCAGTAGTATCGAGGCCAGGCTGGGATCACCCCTCCACTTT
CDR3 protein: CASSIEARLGSPLHF

V gene: TRBV27
J gene: TRBJ2-2
D gene: TRBD2
clone size: few
CDR3 DNA: TGTGCCAGCAGTTTATCGGCGTCTAGCGGCTCCACCGGGGAGCTGTTTTTT
CDR3 protein: CASSLSASSGSTGELFF

V gene: TRBV6-1
J gene: TRBJ1-3
D gene: .
clone size: .
CDR3 DNA: TGTGCCAGCAACGGGGCTGGAAACACCATATATTTT
CDR3 protein: CASNGAGNTIYF

V gene: TRBV4-1
J gene: TRBJ2-7
D gene: TRBD2
clone size: .
CDR3 DNA: TGCGCCAGCAGCCTGGCAGCGGGGGGCTACGAGCAGTACTTC
CDR3 protein: CASSLAAGGYEQYF

V gene: TRBV10-3
J gene: TRBJ1-1
D gene: .
clone size: many
CDR3 DNA: TGTGCCATCGGGGACGGAGTGACGTCTTTCTTT
CDR3 protein: CAIGDGVTSFF

V gene: TRBV2
J gene: TRBJ1-1
D gene: .
clone size: many
CDR3 DNA: TGTGCCAGCAGTCAACGTAGGTACGTGCAAGGTACTGAAGCTTTCTTT
CDR3 protein: CASSQRRYVQGTEAFF

V gene: TRBV7-2
J gene: TRBJ2-7
D gene: .
clone size: many
CDR3 DNA: TGTGCCAGCAGCTTAGCAGGTTCACTCTCCTACGAGCAGTACTTC
CDR3 protein: CASSLAGSLSYEQYF

V gene: TRBV6-5
J gene: TRBJ1-2
D gene: .
clone size: many
CDR3 DNA: TGTGCCAGCAGTTACGTGGCAGCAAACTATGGCTACACCTTC
CDR3 protein: CASSYVAANYGYTF

V gene: TRBV12-3/TRBV12-4
J gene: TRBJ1-5
D gene: .
clone size: many
CDR3 DNA: TGTGCCAGCAGTTTACCAGCCGAACATCAGCCCCAGCATTTT
CDR3 protein: CASSLPAEHQPQHF

V gene: TRBV3-1
J gene: TRBJ2-1
D gene: .
clone size: .
CDR3 DNA: TGTGCCAGCAGCCAAGGCCAGGGTAGTCCTGAGCAGTTCTTC
CDR3 protein: CASSQGQGSPEQFF

V gene: TRBV7-9
J gene: TRBJ2-5
D gene: .
clone size: .
CDR3 DNA: TGTGCCAGCAGCTTGTATGGGGCCGCACAAGAGACCCAGTACTTC
CDR3 protein: CASSLYGAAQETQYF

V gene: TRBV4-1
J gene: TRBJ2-5
D gene: .
clone size: many
CDR3 DNA: TGCGCCAGCAGCAGGACACCCGTTCAAGAGACCCAGTACTTC
CDR3 protein: CASSRTPVQETQYF

V gene: TRBV12-3/TRBV12-4
J gene: TRBJ1-1
D gene: TRBD1
clone size: many
CDR3 DNA: TGTGCCAGCAGTTCGACAGGGTCCCCTGAAGCTTTCTTT
CDR3 protein: CASSSTGSPEAFF

V gene: TRBV19
J gene: TRBJ2-3
D gene: .
clone size: once
CDR3 DNA: TGTGCCAGTAGTATAAGAGCGGGTCCCCCAGATACGCAGTATTTT
CDR3 protein: CASSIRAGPPDTQYF

V gene: TRBV11-1
J gene: TRBJ2-7
D gene: .
clone size: many
CDR3 DNA: TGTGCCAGCAGCTTGAGCCTTTACGAGCAGTACTTC
CDR3 protein: CASSLSLYEQYF

V gene: TRBV5-8
J gene: TRBJ1-5
D gene: .
clone size: many
CDR3 DNA: TGTGCCAGCAGCTTGGTGGGAGGGATCGTTGCCAATCAGCCCCAGCATTTT
CDR3 protein: CASSLVGGIVANQPQHF

V gene: TRBV30
J gene: TRBJ1-2
D gene: .
clone size: many
CDR3 DNA: TGTGCCTGGAGTAATTCGGTCATAAGGTGGGGGACCTTC
CDR3 protein: CAWSNSVIRWGTF

V gene: TRBV7-9
J gene: TRBJ1-2
D gene: .
clone size: .
CDR3 DNA: TGTGCCAGCAGCCCCTTTTGGGGGGAACACTATGGCTACACCTTC
CDR3 protein: CASSPFWGEHYGYTF

V gene: TRBV6-2/TRBV6-3
J gene: TRBJ1-1
D gene: .
clone size: .
CDR3 DNA: TGTGCCAGCAAGGAAGGGGCCCAGGGGAGTGAAGCTTTCTTT
CDR3 protein: CASKEGAQGSEAFF

V gene: TRBV7-2
J gene: TRBJ2-2
D gene: .
clone size: .
CDR3 DNA: TGTGCCAGCAGCACTCTAGCAACCGGGGAGCTGTTTTTT
CDR3 protein: CASSTLATGELFF

V gene: TRBV7-6
J gene: TRBJ1-1
D gene: .
clone size: many
CDR3 DNA: TGTGCCAGCAGCTTAGTGGTCAGGGAAAACACTGAAGCTTTCTTT
CDR3 protein: CASSLVVRENTEAFF

V gene: TRBV30
J gene: TRBJ1-6
D gene: TRBD1
clone size: .
CDR3 DNA: TGTGCCCGGAGGCAGGGGGGATATAATTCACCCCTCCACTTT
CDR3 protein: CARRQGGYNSPLHF

V gene: TRBV7-9
J gene: TRBJ1-5
D gene: .
clone size: many
CDR3 DNA: TGTGCCAGCAGCTTAACACCCCTGGACAGCGGCCAGCCCCAGCATTTT
CDR3 protein: CASSLTPLDSGQPQHF

V gene: TRBV11-2
J gene: TRBJ1-2
D gene: .
clone size: many
CDR3 DNA: TGTGCCAGCAGCTTCTCCAGGGAGCGTGGCTACACCTTC
CDR3 protein: CASSFSRERGYTF

V gene: TRBV15
J gene: TRBJ1-1
D gene: .
clone size: few
CDR3 DNA: TGTGCCACCGGACATGCGAACACTGAAGCTTTCTTT
CDR3 protein: CATGHANTEAFF

V gene: TRBV7-3
J gene: TRBJ1-1
D gene: .
clone size: .
CDR3 DNA: TGTGCCAGCAGCATAAGGGATGGGAGGGATGGAGCGGAAGCTTTCTTT
CDR3 protein: CASSIRDGRDGAEAFF

V gene: TRBV6-1
J gene: TRBJ1-1
D gene: .
clone size: many
CDR3 DNA: TGTGCCAGCTTGGGACAAATGAACACTGAAGCTTTCTTT
CDR3 protein: CASLGQMNTEAFF

V gene: TRBV3-1
J gene: TRBJ2-2
D gene: .
clone size: few
CDR3 DNA: TGTGCCAGCAGCCAAGAATTGGGAAACACCGGGGAGCTGTTTTTT
CDR3 protein: CASSQELGNTGELFF

V gene: TRBV5-1
J gene: TRBJ2-5
D gene: .
clone size: .
CDR3 DNA: TGCGCCAGCAGCTTGAGGGTCAACCAAGAGACCCAGTACTTC
CDR3 protein: CASSLRVNQETQYF

V gene: TRBV10-3
J gene: TRBJ1-1
D gene: .
clone size: many
CDR3 DNA: TGTGCCATCAGTGACACCGGGTTCAAGGCTGAAGCTTTCTTT
CDR3 protein: CAISDTGFKAEAFF

V gene: TRBV7-8
J gene: TRBJ1-5
D gene: .
clone size: .
CDR3 DNA: TGTGCCAGCAGCTTAGCTCCGGTTCAGCCCCAGCATTTT
CDR3 protein: CASSLAPVQPQHF

V gene: TRBV28
J gene: TRBJ2-5
D gene: TRBD1
clone size: many
CDR3 DNA: TGTGCCAGCAGTACAGGGGAAGAGACCCAGTACTTC
CDR3 protein: CASSTGEETQYF

V gene: TRBV3-1
J gene: TRBJ1-2
D gene: .
clone size: few
CDR3 DNA: TGTGCCAGCAGCCAAGACCCCCAGGACTATGGCTACACCTTC
CDR3 protein: CASSQDPQDYGYTF

V gene: TRBV6-1
J gene: TRBJ2-7
D gene: .
clone size: many
CDR3 DNA: TGTGCCAGCAGATCCCTGAGGGGAAGCTCCTACGAGCAGTACTTC
CDR3 protein: CASRSLRGSSYEQYF

V gene: TRBV7-9
J gene: TRBJ2-1
D gene: .
clone size: many
CDR3 DNA: TGTGCCAGCAGCTTAGCGGCCCGGGCCAATGAGCAGTTCTTC
CDR3 protein: CASSLAARANEQFF

V gene: TRBV7-9
J gene: TRBJ2-3
D gene: .
clone size: .
CDR3 DNA: TGTGCCAGCAGCTTAGTAGCAGGGTCGGAACTCGTCCGGCGAACGCAGTATTTT
CDR3 protein: CASSLVAGSELVRRTQYF

V gene: TRBV10-3
J gene: TRBJ2-3
D gene: TRBD2
clone size: .
CDR3 DNA: TGTGCCATCAGTGGGACTAGCGGGGGCCCTCCGGATACGCAGTATTTT
CDR3 protein: CAISGTSGGPPDTQYF

V gene: TRBV19
J gene: TRBJ1-2
D gene: .
clone size: .
CDR3 DNA: TGTGCCAGTAGTACCGACGGAACCTATGGCTACACCTTC
CDR3 protein: CASSTDGTYGYTF

V gene: TRBV5-6
J gene: TRBJ2-5
D gene: .
clone size: few
CDR3 DNA: TGTGCCAGCAGCTTTGCCCGGATGAGCGAAGGGTGGCTCGGGGAGACCCAGTACTTC
CDR3 protein: CASSFARMSEGWLGETQYF

V gene: TRBV30
J gene: TRBJ2-5
D gene: .
clone size: few
CDR3 DNA: TGTGCCTGGAGTGTCGGCACAGCTAGGACCCAGTACTTC
CDR3 protein: CAWSVGTARTQYF

V gene: TRBV10-2
J gene: TRBJ1-5
D gene: .
clone size: many
CDR3 DNA: TGCGCCAGCAGTGAGGGGAGGGCCGGAGGGGTGGTGAAGGGCAATCAGCCCCAGCATTTT
CDR3 protein: CASSEGRAGGVVKGNQPQHF